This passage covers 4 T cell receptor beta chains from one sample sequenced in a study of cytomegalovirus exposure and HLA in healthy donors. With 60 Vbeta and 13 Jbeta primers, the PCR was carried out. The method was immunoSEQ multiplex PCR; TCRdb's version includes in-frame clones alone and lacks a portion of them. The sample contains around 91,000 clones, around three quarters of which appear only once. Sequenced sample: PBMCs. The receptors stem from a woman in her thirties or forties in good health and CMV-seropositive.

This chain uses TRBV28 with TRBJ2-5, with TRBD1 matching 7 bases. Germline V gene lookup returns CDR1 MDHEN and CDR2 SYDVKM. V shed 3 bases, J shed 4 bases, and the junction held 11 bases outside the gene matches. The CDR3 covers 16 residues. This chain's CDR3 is CASSFSAGGKGETQYF. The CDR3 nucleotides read TGTGCCAGCAGTTTCTCAGCAGGGGGAAAGGGAGAGACCCAGTACTTC. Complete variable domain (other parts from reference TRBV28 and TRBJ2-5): DVKVTQSSRYLVKRTGEKVFLECVQDMDHENMFWYRQDPGLGLRLIYFSYDVKMKEKGDIPEGYSVSREKKERFSLILESASTNQTSMYLCASSFSAGGKGETQYFGPGTRLLVL.

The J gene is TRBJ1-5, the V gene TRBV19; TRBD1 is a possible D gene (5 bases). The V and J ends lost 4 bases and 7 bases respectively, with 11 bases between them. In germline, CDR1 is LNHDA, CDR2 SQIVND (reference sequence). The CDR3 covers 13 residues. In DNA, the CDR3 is TGTGCCAGTAGTAACCTTGGACAACAGCCCCAGCATTTT. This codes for CASSNLGQQPQHF.

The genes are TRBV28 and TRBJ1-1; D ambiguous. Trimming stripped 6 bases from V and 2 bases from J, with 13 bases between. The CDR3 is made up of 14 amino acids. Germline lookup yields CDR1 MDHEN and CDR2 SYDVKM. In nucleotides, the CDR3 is TGTGCCAGCAGATTCGGTGGTCTTAACACTGAAGCTTTCTTT. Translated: CASRFGGLNTEAFF.

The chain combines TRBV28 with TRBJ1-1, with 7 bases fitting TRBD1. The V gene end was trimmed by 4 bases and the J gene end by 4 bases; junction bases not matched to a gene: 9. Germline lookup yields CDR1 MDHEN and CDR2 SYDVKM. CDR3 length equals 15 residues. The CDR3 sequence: CASSSRGQRVTEAFF. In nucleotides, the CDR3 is TGTGCCAGCAGTTCAAGGGGGCAGCGTGTCACTGAAGCTTTCTTT.